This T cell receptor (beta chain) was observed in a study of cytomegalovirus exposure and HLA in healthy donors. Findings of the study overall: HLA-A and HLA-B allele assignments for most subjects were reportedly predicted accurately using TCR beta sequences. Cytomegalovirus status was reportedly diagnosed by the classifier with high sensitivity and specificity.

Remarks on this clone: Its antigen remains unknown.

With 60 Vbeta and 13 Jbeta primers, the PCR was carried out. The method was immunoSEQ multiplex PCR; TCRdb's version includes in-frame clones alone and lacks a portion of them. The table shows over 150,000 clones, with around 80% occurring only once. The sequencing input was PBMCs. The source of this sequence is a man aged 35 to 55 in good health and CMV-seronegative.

The CDR3 here is CSARWGDSYTF. In nucleotides, the CDR3 is TGCAGTGCTAGGTGGGGCGATAGCTACACCTTC. The chain recombines TRBV20-1 with TRBJ1-2, with a possible D match to TRBD1 (5 bases). Trimming pared 3 bases from V and 9 bases from J, leaving 11 bases between. The CDR3 spans 11 residues. Germline V gene data show CDR1 as DFQATT and CDR2 as SNEGSKA (reference sequence).